Following are 27 T cell receptor beta chains from one sample sequenced in a study of Graves' ophthalmopathy and Graves' hyperthyroidism. TCR beta CDR3 amplification used RNA transcripts. The authors performed first-round RT-PCR with HTBI primers and then a second-round multiplex PCR. MiXCR, run by TCRdb on the multiplex PCR reads, gives a single entry per CDR3 protein. The sample shows some 750,000 distinct CDR3 sequences, about 44% of them seen only once. The sample taken for sequencing was peripheral blood. The receptors derive from an adult man with Graves' ophthalmopathy.

J is TRBJ2-2 and V is TRBV20-1; 11 bases fit TRBD2. CDR1 and CDR2 (germline): DFQATT, SNEGSKA (reference sequence). CDR3 size: 16 residues. Trimming cost V 3 bases and J 4 bases; bases outside gene matches: 7. The CDR3 nucleotides are TGCAGTGCTAGTCGGCTAGCGGGAGGCCGCACCGGGGAGCTGTTTTTT. It is translated as CSASRLAGGRTGELFF.

The chain couples TRBV24-1 to TRBJ2-3; D ambiguous. Germline CDR1 KGHDR, CDR2 SFDVKD. The CDR3 runs 14 residues. Trimming removed 1 base at V and 4 bases at J, with 8 bases between. The CDR3 protein is CATSDFLKADTQYF. In DNA, the CDR3 is TGTGCCACCAGTGATTTTTTAAAGGCAGATACGCAGTATTTT.

This clonotype was observed at least ten times. This chain uses TRBV25-1 with TRBJ2-7; the D is unclear. CDR3 length: 11 amino acids. Germline CDR1 is MGHDK and CDR2 is SYGVNS. Deletions cut 4 bases from V and 2 bases from J, with 3 bases between. CDR3 DNA sequence: TGTGCCAGCAGTGTCACCTACGAGCAGTACTTC. This codes for CASSVTYEQYF.

At least ten counts were recorded for this clonotype. The rearrangement joins TRBV20-1 to TRBJ1-5; D is perhaps TRBD1 (5 bases). Trimming took off 6 bases at V and 0 bases at J, with 18 bases between the two ends. In germline, CDR1 is DFQATT, CDR2 SNEGSKA (reference sequence). The CDR3 is made up of 16 amino acids. The CDR3: CSARPGGGYSNQPQHF. The CDR3 nucleotides read TGCAGTGCCCGCCCTGGTGGGGGTTATAGCAATCAGCCCCAGCATTTT.

The chain carries TRBV6-5 and TRBJ1-1; D is perhaps TRBD1 (5 bases). Germline loops: CDR1 MNHEY, CDR2 SVGAGI. CDR3 size: 17 residues. Between the trimmed V and J ends, which lost 2 bases and 11 bases, there was a span of 27 bases. The CDR3 spells CASSYGPGEGYEEWAFF. The CDR3 DNA is TGTGCCAGCAGTTACGGTCCCGGGGAGGGGTATGAAGAGTGGGCTTTCTTT.

The V gene is TRBV20-1, the J gene TRBJ1-1; TRBD1 is a possible D gene (6 bases). Germline lookup yields CDR1 DFQATT and CDR2 SNEGSKA (reference sequence). The CDR3 has 14 residues. Trimming cost V 1 base and J 0 bases, with 9 bases left between them. CDR3 in DNA: TGCAGTGCTAGAGGGGGACACATGAACACTGAAGCTTTCTTT. Its protein is CSARGGHMNTEAFF.

The V call is TRBV19, the J call TRBJ1-4; tentatively, D is TRBD1 (6 bases). V shed 5 bases and J shed 7 bases, with 17 bases lying between them. The CDR3 is made up of 15 amino acids. CDR1 is LNHDA, CDR2 SQIVND, per germline (reference sequence). Here the CDR3 DNA reads TGTGCCAGTAGTGTGTGGGGGGCGCTTCCTGAAAAACTGTTTTTT. Translation gives CASSVWGALPEKLFF.

In its sample, this clonotype was seen a few times. One end of the junction varies from germline; a read error may be responsible. This rearrangement joins TRBV7-9 to TRBJ2-6, with D unclear. The germline V gene has CDR1 SEHNR and CDR2 FQNEAQ (reference sequence). The CDR3 length is 13 residues. The CDR3 loop is CASSPPHGDVLTF. The CDR3 DNA follows: TGCGCCAGCAGCCCACCACACGGAGACGTCCTGACTTTC.

In DNA, the CDR3 is TGTGCCAGCAGCTTATCCAGGGTAAACAATCAGCCCCAGCATTTT. It is translated as CASSLSRVNNQPQHF. The chain has TRBV25-1 and TRBJ1-5, with D perhaps TRBD1 (5 bases). The germline V gene has CDR1 MGHDK and CDR2 SYGVNS. V was clipped by 6 bases and J by 3 bases, with 15 bases between them. The CDR3 spans 15 residues.

J is TRBJ1-2 and V is TRBV7-8; D gene uncertain. The CDR3 length is 13 residues. Germline loops: CDR1 SGHVS, CDR2 FQNEAQ. The V and J ends lost 6 bases and 7 bases respectively, with 15 bases between them. CDR3 residues: CASSLPAAAGYTF. The DNA for the CDR3 is TGTGCCAGCAGTCTCCCGGCGGCGGCTGGCTACACCTTC. Based on the CDR3 plus reference TRBV7-8 and TRBJ1-2, the full variable domain is GAGVSQSPRYKVAKRGQDVALRCDPISGHVSLFWYQQALGQGPEFLTYFQNEAQLDKSGLPSDRFFAERPEGSVSTLKIQRTQQEDSAVYLCASSLPAAAGYTFGSGTRLTVV.

About this clonotype itself: This may stem from a read error, because a much larger clone lies one nucleotide away. The chain joins TRBV7-9 to TRBJ1-4; tentatively, D is TRBD1 (6 bases). Germline lookup yields CDR1 SEHNR and CDR2 FQNEAQ (reference sequence). The V end was cut by 5 bases, the J end by 6 bases, with 13 bases between. CDR3 length: 14 amino acids. CDR3 residues: CASSHTGLDEKLFF. Here the CDR3 DNA reads TGTGCCAGCAGCCACACAGGGTTGGATGAAAAACTGTTTTTT.

Turning to this clonotype: At one end the junction does not follow the germline gene, possibly because of a read error. The V call is TRBV5-1, the J call TRBJ2-7; D unresolved. CDR3 size: 13 residues. Germline loops: CDR1 SGHRS, CDR2 YFSETQ. For the CDR3, the DNA is TGCGCCAGCAGCTTGCTGCCAATGGACGAGCAGCACTTC. It codes for CASSLLPMDEQHF.

The chain has TRBV7-6 and TRBJ2-5; no clear D. From germline, CDR1 is SGHVS and CDR2 FNYEAQ. The CDR3 spans 13 residues. The V gene lost 5 bases and the J gene lost 4 bases, with 11 bases spanning the gap. CDR3 loop: CASSLLLIETQYF. The CDR3 DNA is TGTGCCAGCAGCCTTCTACTTATAGAGACCCAGTACTTC.

Points on this clonotype: Its ends do not fully match the called genes, so a read error is possible. The CDR3 nucleotides are TGTGCCAGCGCGACAACGGATAATTCACCCCCCCACTTT. Encoded protein: CASATTDNSPPHF. The chain carries TRBV7-9 and TRBJ1-6; no clear D gene. The CDR3 runs to 13 residues. Germline V gives CDR1 SEHNR, CDR2 FQNEAQ (reference sequence).

The chain's CDR3 is CSASEGTGTNTEAFF. The CDR3 region has the DNA TGCAGTGCTAGCGAGGGGACAGGGACGAACACTGAAGCTTTCTTT. The gene calls are TRBV20-1 and TRBJ1-1, with 9 bases matching TRBD1. The V and J ends lost 3 bases and 1 base, in that order; junction bases with no gene match: 6. Germline values: CDR1 DFQATT, CDR2 SNEGSKA (reference sequence). There are 15 residues in the CDR3.

This sequence joins TRBV19 and TRBJ2-7; TRBD1 aligns across 7 bases. Trimming cost V 5 bases and J 0 bases; bases outside gene matches: 10. The germline V gene has CDR1 LNHDA and CDR2 SQIVND (reference sequence). The CDR3 extends over 16 amino acids. The CDR3 sequence is CASSPSSTGYSYEQYF. CDR3 nucleotide sequence: TGTGCCAGTAGTCCTTCCTCGACAGGGTACTCCTACGAGCAGTACTTC.

This clonotype was detected many times. This chain uses TRBV12-3 or TRBV12-4 with TRBJ1-5, with D uncertain. This CDR3 is built from 15 residues. The V and J ends lost 1 base and 2 bases respectively, with 9 bases between them. DNA of the CDR3: TGTGCCAGCAGTTTAGGCCCGTCCGGCAATCAGCCCCAGCATTTT. It encodes CASSLGPSGNQPQHF.

The genes are TRBV7-9 and TRBJ1-6, with 9 bases that match TRBD1. The V gene's germline CDR1 is SEHNR and CDR2 FQNEAQ (reference sequence). The CDR3 spans 16 residues. V was clipped by 4 bases and J by 7 bases; unmatched bases: 8. CDR3 loop: CASSSKQGATNSPLHF. The DNA of the CDR3 is TGTGCCAGCAGCTCAAAACAGGGGGCGACGAATTCACCCCTCCACTTT.

The chain recombines TRBV7-9 with TRBJ2-5; 7 bases agree with TRBD1. The CDR3 is 13 residues long. V shed 10 bases, J shed 2 bases, and the junction held 7 bases outside the gene matches. Germline loops: CDR1 SEHNR, CDR2 FQNEAQ (reference sequence). The CDR3 reads CAIAGQDQETQYF. The CDR3 DNA reads TGTGCCATCGCAGGACAGGATCAAGAGACCCAGTACTTC.

This rearrangement joins TRBV24-1 to TRBJ1-1; a weak D match, TRBD1 (5 bases). There are 13 residues in the CDR3. CDR1 and CDR2 from the germline V gene are KGHDR and SFDVKD. V was pared by 11 bases and J by 3 bases, with 15 bases between. The CDR3 DNA is TGTGCCAGCACCCTGAAGGGGTACACTGAAGCTTTCTTT. This translates into CASTLKGYTEAFF.

Points on this clonotype: A much bigger clone sits one base away, suggesting this may be a read error. The V call is TRBV2, the J call TRBJ2-7; the match to TRBD1 covers 10 bases. This CDR3 spans 14 amino acids. Per the germline V gene, CDR1 is SNHLY and CDR2 is FYNNEI. Here the CDR3 reads CASTRQGASYEQHF. The CDR3 DNA is TGTGCCAGCACCAGACAGGGGGCATCCTACGAGCAGCACTTC.

This clonotype was seen at least ten times. The chain carries TRBV7-9 and TRBJ1-2; D might be TRBD1 (6 bases). The CDR3 has 15 residues. V was clipped by 4 bases and J by 3 bases, with 15 bases between them. From germline, CDR1 is SEHNR and CDR2 FQNEAQ (reference sequence). CDR3 coding DNA: TGTGCCAGCAGCTCTCACAGGGAATTGGACTATGGCTACACCTTC. Amino acids: CASSSHRELDYGYTF.

This clonotype came up many times. The genes are TRBV19 and TRBJ1-2; D might be TRBD1 (5 bases). CDR3 length: 14 amino acids. V gave up 7 bases and J gave up 4 bases, with 16 bases separating them. Germline lookup yields CDR1 LNHDA and CDR2 SQIVND (reference sequence). The CDR3: CASIPGRGFYGYTF. CDR3 in DNA: TGTGCCAGTATCCCGGGGCGCGGGTTCTATGGCTACACCTTC.

This chain uses TRBV7-9 with TRBJ2-2; no firm D call. Deletions cut 5 bases from V and 1 base from J, with 8 bases between. CDR1 and CDR2 from the germline V gene are SEHNR and FQNEAQ (reference sequence). This CDR3 contains 14 residues. The CDR3 DNA reads as TGTGCCAGCAGCCGACCTGGGAACACCGGGGAGCTGTTTTTT. As protein: CASSRPGNTGELFF.

This clonotype has a count of ten or more. This chain uses TRBV29-1 with TRBJ2-7, with TRBD1 matching over 9 bases. CDR3 length: 12 amino acids. The germline V gene encodes CDR1 SQVTM and CDR2 ANQGSEA. The junction had 5 bases not matched to a gene; V was cut back by 7 bases and J by 4 bases. The CDR3 here is CSGRDRAYEQYF. DNA of the CDR3: TGCAGCGGAAGGGACAGGGCGTACGAGCAGTACTTC.

This rearrangement joins TRBV19 to TRBJ2-7; tentative D call: TRBD1 (6 bases). This CDR3 has 15 residues. The V end lost 10 bases, the J end lost 1 base, and 20 bases lay between the germline ends. Germline V gene sequence: CDR1 LNHDA, CDR2 SQIVND (reference sequence). The CDR3 here is CATSVSQGPSYEQYF. The DNA for the CDR3 is TGTGCCACCTCGGTTAGTCAGGGGCCTTCCTACGAGCAGTACTTC. The variable domain in full, with the rest retrieved from reference TRBV19 and TRBJ2-7, is DGGITQSPKYLFRKEGQNVTLSCEQNLNHDAMYWYRQDPGQGLRLIYYSQIVNDFQKGDIAEGYSVSREKKESFPLTVTSAQKNPTAFYLCATSVSQGPSYEQYFGPGTRLTVT.

This chain connects TRBV4-2 to TRBJ1-3, with 7 positions matching TRBD1. The CDR3 runs to 16 residues. In germline, CDR1 is LGHNA, CDR2 YNFKEQ. V dropped 2 bases and J dropped 2; count of bases not matched to a gene: 6. The CDR3, as DNA: TGTGCCAGCAGCCAACCACCAGGGACAGCTGGAAACACCATATATTTT. Protein sequence: CASSQPPGTAGNTIYF.